The rows below give T cell receptor beta chains drawn from one sample of a study of blood T cell repertoires in COVID-19. This table comes from immunoSEQ multiplex PCR, and its TCRdb copy is limited to in-frame clones, with some not included. This repertoire shows about 180,000 clones, approximately 89% found once; its top ten account for around 4%. The source material was peripheral blood. All receptors come from a woman in her twenties or thirties with acute or convalescent COVID-19. Each CDR3 is given with its conserved first and last residue. A D gene is named only where the DNA matches it firmly. Some rows have no size entry. The others give once, few or many, or a class for an expanded clone.

clone size	V gene	J gene	D gene	CDR3 protein	CDR3 DNA
NA	TRBV11-1	TRBJ1-1	NA	CASSLATGTEAFF	TGTGCCAGCAGCTTAGCAACCGGGACAGAAGCTTTCTTT
NA	TRBV3-1/TRBV3-2	TRBJ1-1	NA	CASSQEFSTEAFF	TGTGCCAGCAGCCAAGAATTCTCCACTGAAGCTTTCTTT
NA	TRBV5-1	TRBJ2-1	NA	CASSIMSGPSNEQFF	TGCGCCAGCAGCATCATGTCAGGGCCTTCTAATGAGCAGTTCTTC
NA	TRBV18	TRBJ2-5	NA	CASSRETGETQYF	TGTGCCAGCTCACGGGAGACGGGAGAGACCCAGTACTTC
NA	TRBV5-8	TRBJ2-1	NA	CASSFPVRSSYNEQFF	TGTGCCAGCAGCTTTCCTGTCCGGAGCTCCTACAATGAGCAGTTCTTC
NA	TRBV20-1	TRBJ1-2	NA	CSAPRGYGYTF	TGCAGTGCGCCGAGAGGATATGGCTACACCTTC
NA	TRBV19	TRBJ2-7	TRBD2	CASSIDHSGLVYEQYF	TGTGCCAGTAGTATAGATCATTCTGGACTAGTCTACGAGCAGTACTTC
NA	TRBV7-2	TRBJ2-7	TRBD2	CASSLVTSGLQYF	TGTGCCAGCAGCTTAGTAACTAGCGGCCTTCAGTACTTC
NA	TRBV5-1	TRBJ1-5	TRBD1	CASSLGTGDSNQPQHF	TGCGCCAGCAGCTTGGGGACAGGTGATAGCAATCAGCCCCAGCATTTT
NA	TRBV11-3	TRBJ1-2	NA	CASSLDFSPYTF	TGTGCCAGCAGCTTAGATTTTTCTCCCTACACCTTC
NA	TRBV15	TRBJ1-2	NA	CATSRYTPGDGFGYTF	TGTGCCACCAGCAGGTACACTCCAGGGGATGGTTTTGGCTACACCTTC
NA	TRBV27	TRBJ2-1	TRBD2	CASSLSILAGATQFNEQFF	TGTGCCAGCAGTTTATCTATCCTAGCGGGGGCCACTCAATTCAATGAGCAGTTCTTC
NA	TRBV5-5	TRBJ2-1	NA	CASSSGTLNEQFF	TGTGCCAGCAGCTCCGGGACTCTGAATGAGCAGTTCTTC
NA	TRBV28	TRBJ1-5	NA	CASSRQTGQHF	TGTGCCAGCAGCCGCCAGACAGGCCAGCATTTT
once	TRBV4-1	TRBJ2-7	TRBD1	CASSQSTGDVKYEQYF	TGCGCCAGCAGCCAATCCACAGGGGACGTTAAGTACGAGCAGTACTTC
NA	TRBV28	TRBJ1-2	TRBD1	CASSPGDRDSGYTF	TGTGCCAGCAGTCCCGGGGACAGGGACTCTGGCTACACCTTC
NA	TRBV14	TRBJ2-5	TRBD1	CASSQVRDRVKETQYF	TGTGCCAGCAGCCAAGTCCGGGACAGGGTAAAAGAGACCCAGTACTTC
NA	TRBV5-1	TRBJ1-1	NA	CASSGGPEAFF	TGCGCCAGCAGCGGGGGCCCTGAAGCTTTCTTT
NA	TRBV15	TRBJ2-1	TRBD2	CATSNLAGVRFF	TGTGCCACCAGCAATCTAGCGGGAGTACGGTTCTTC
NA	TRBV2	TRBJ1-5	NA	CASSGSRINQPQHF	TGTGCCAGCAGTGGGAGTAGGATAAATCAGCCCCAGCATTTT
NA	TRBV28	TRBJ1-2	NA	CASSFLDGRRYGYTF	TGTGCCAGCAGTTTCCTGGATGGGAGACGCTATGGCTACACCTTC
NA	TRBV28	TRBJ2-2	TRBD2	CASGLAGAGELFF	TGTGCCTCCGGACTAGCGGGGGCCGGGGAGCTGTTTTTT
NA	TRBV19	TRBJ1-5	TRBD1	CASSSGTGVRNQPQHF	TGTGCCAGTAGTTCCGGGACAGGGGTCCGCAATCAGCCCCAGCATTTT
NA	TRBV5-8	TRBJ2-2	TRBD2	CASSLINEGRAAGELFF	TGTGCCAGCAGCTTGATTAACGAGGGGAGGGCCGCCGGGGAGCTGTTTTTT
NA	TRBV6-6	TRBJ2-3	NA	CASSLGTSTDTQYF	TGTGCCAGCAGCCTCGGGACTAGCACAGATACGCAGTATTTT
few	TRBV4-1	TRBJ2-2	TRBD1	CASSLGTGATNTGELFF	TGCGCCAGCAGCCTCGGGACAGGAGCTACGAACACCGGGGAGCTGTTTTTT
NA	TRBV19	TRBJ2-1	NA	CASSNQISSYNEQFF	TGTGCCAGTAGCAACCAAATCAGCTCCTACAATGAGCAGTTCTTC
NA	TRBV11-2	TRBJ1-5	NA	CASSLRGSQPQHF	TGTGCCAGCAGCTTACGGGGGAGCCAGCCCCAGCATTTT
few	TRBV28	TRBJ2-7	TRBD1	CASRYRQGTTYEQYF	TGTGCCAGCAGATACCGACAGGGAACTACCTACGAGCAGTACTTC
NA	TRBV9	TRBJ2-3	TRBD2	CASSGGTSGSVQYF	TGTGCCAGCAGCGGGGGGACTAGCGGGAGTGTGCAGTATTTT
NA	TRBV3-1/TRBV3-2	TRBJ1-3	TRBD1	CASSRGQGGNTIYF	TGTGCCAGCAGCCGGGGACAGGGAGGAAACACCATATATTTT
NA	TRBV10-1	TRBJ2-3	TRBD2	CASSEPTTQRGQYF	TGCGCCAGCAGTGAGCCAACGACTCAGCGGGGACAGTATTTT
NA	TRBV29-1	TRBJ2-3	NA	CSVDLADTQYF	TGCAGCGTTGACCTAGCAGATACGCAGTATTTT
NA	TRBV2	TRBJ2-1	NA	CASSDIADNEQFF	TGTGCCAGCAGTGACATTGCGGACAATGAGCAGTTCTTC
once	TRBV6-1	TRBJ1-2	NA	CASSDHADRHYAF	TGTGCCAGCAGTGATCATGCAGACAGGCACTACGCCTTC
NA	TRBV6-6	TRBJ1-3	TRBD1	CASSFQTGAGNTIYF	TGTGCCAGCAGTTTCCAAACAGGGGCTGGAAACACCATATATTTT
NA	TRBV5-1	TRBJ1-1	NA	CASSFGFLSTEAFF	TGCGCCAGCAGCTTCGGGTTCCTCAGCACTGAAGCTTTCTTT
NA	TRBV25-1	TRBJ2-1	TRBD2	CASSESVGGRAAFF	TGTGCCAGCAGTGAATCAGTAGGCGGGAGGGCCGCGTTCTTC
NA	TRBV12-3/TRBV12-4	TRBJ2-7	NA	CASSSGHSTPQYF	TGTGCCAGCAGTTCCGGACACAGTACCCCGCAGTACTTC
NA	TRBV19	TRBJ2-7	NA	CASKGGNPYEQYF	TGTGCCAGTAAAGGGGGAAATCCCTACGAGCAGTACTTC
NA	TRBV19	TRBJ1-2	NA	CASKEGHYGYTF	TGTGCCAGTAAAGAGGGCCACTATGGCTACACCTTC
NA	TRBV12-5	TRBJ2-5	NA	CASGLATVQETQYF	TGTGCTAGTGGTTTGGCGACAGTCCAAGAGACCCAGTACTTC
NA	TRBV11-3	TRBJ2-1	TRBD2	CASSLDLAGGLYNEQFF	TGTGCCAGCAGCTTAGATCTAGCGGGAGGGCTCTACAATGAGCAGTTCTTC
NA	TRBV11-2	TRBJ2-1	NA	CASSLPVSSSYNEQFF	TGTGCCAGCAGCTTACCGGTTTCGAGCTCCTACAATGAGCAGTTCTTC
NA	TRBV7-2	TRBJ2-5	NA	CASSFRGLAIETQYF	TGTGCCAGCAGCTTTCGAGGACTTGCAATCGAGACCCAGTACTTC
NA	TRBV7-2	TRBJ2-7	NA	CASSFLGTRYEQYF	TGTGCCAGCAGCTTTCTCGGGACAAGATACGAGCAGTACTTC
NA	TRBV25-1	TRBJ2-7	NA	CASSGYGQRGGSEQYF	TGTGCCAGCAGTGGGTATGGGCAGCGCGGAGGGTCCGAGCAGTACTTC
NA	TRBV19	TRBJ2-1	TRBD2	CASSMVAGHYNEQFF	TGTGCCAGTAGTATGGTAGCGGGCCACTACAATGAGCAGTTCTTC
NA	TRBV6-1	TRBJ2-7	NA	CASKSSSYEQYF	TGTGCCAGCAAAAGTAGCTCCTACGAGCAGTACTTC
NA	TRBV6-5	TRBJ2-1	TRBD2	CATTGGPRPFDEQFF	TGTGCCACCACGGGGGGGCCCCGCCCATTCGATGAGCAGTTCTTC
few	TRBV3-1/TRBV3-2	TRBJ2-1	NA	CASRREAYNEQFF	TGTGCCAGCCGACGGGAAGCCTACAATGAGCAGTTCTTC
NA	TRBV9	TRBJ2-1	TRBD2	CASSVDGGYGEQFF	TGTGCCAGCAGCGTAGACGGGGGGTACGGTGAGCAGTTCTTC
NA	TRBV3-1/TRBV3-2	TRBJ2-2	NA	CASSQDPRAGELFF	TGTGCCAGCAGCCAAGATCCGCGGGCCGGGGAGCTGTTTTTT
NA	TRBV27	TRBJ2-5	NA	CASSLSRQETQYF	TGTGCCAGCAGTTTGAGTCGGCAAGAGACCCAGTACTTC
once	TRBV5-1	TRBJ1-6	NA	CASSVSTVSSYNSPLHF	TGCGCCAGCAGCGTATCGACTGTCTCCTCCTATAATTCACCCCTCCACTTT